The 30 T cell receptor beta chains below all came from one sample that was sequenced in a study of T-cell reconstitution after alpha-beta-depleted transplantation in children. Preparing the TCRbeta library involved the use of unique molecular identifiers. TCRdb used MiXCR to reprocess the PCR reads, holding one entry per CDR3 protein. The sample holds about 260,000 distinct CDR3 sequences; approximately 8.9% are singletons and the top ten take 6.3%. Sequenced here: PBMCs, mostly from graft donor cells, sampled 180 days after TCRalphabeta/CD19-depleted stem cell transplant. The receptor source for this set is a male patient younger than 18 who had a stem cell transplant for acute lymphoblastic leukemia, so the T cells may come from the graft donor.

As for this clonotype: This may be a read error, as it is one base from a much larger clone. The chain carries TRBV20-1 and TRBJ1-1; D is ambiguous. There are 11 residues in the CDR3. The germline V gene encodes CDR1 DFQATT and CDR2 SNEGSKA (reference sequence). The CDR3 nucleotides read TGCGGTGCTTGGTGGAACACTGAAGCTTTCTTT. It specifies CGAWWNTEAFF.

This clonotype was counted a few times. The rearrangement links TRBV5-5 to TRBJ2-3; 7 bases are a match to TRBD2. The CDR3 has 15 residues. J gave up 6 bases and V 2 bases, and 9 bases lay outside the gene matches. The V gene's germline CDR1 is SGHKS and CDR2 YYEKEE (reference sequence). CDR3 region: CASSFSTSSSDTQYF. The CDR3 region has the DNA TGTGCCAGCAGCTTCTCGACTAGCTCCTCGGATACGCAGTATTTT.

This clonotype was picked up many times. The chain couples TRBV12-3 or TRBV12-4 to TRBJ2-1, with 9 nucleotides matching TRBD1. V lost 3 bases and J lost 8; bases outside the gene matches: 8. The CDR3 is 15 residues long. The CDR3 sequence: CASSLGDRVIDEQFF. As DNA, the CDR3 is TGTGCCAGCAGTTTGGGGGACAGGGTCATTGATGAGCAGTTCTTC.

The sample holds many counts of this clonotype. The chain recombines TRBV2 with TRBJ1-2; D gene unclear. CDR3 length: 10 residues. Germline V gene sequence: CDR1 SNHLY, CDR2 FYNNEI. Trimming stripped 6 bases from V and 5 bases from J, with 4 bases between. CDR3 bases: TGTGCCAGCAGACCGTATGGCTACACCTTC. Amino acid sequence: CASRPYGYTF.

This clonotype was counted many times. This chain connects TRBV6-2 or TRBV6-3 to TRBJ2-2, with a weak D call TRBD1 (6 bases). Germline V gene sequence: CDR1 MNHEY, CDR2 SVGEGT. The CDR3 totals 16 residues. V was pared by 4 bases and J by 2 bases, with 14 bases between. CDR3 amino acids: CASSWSRTANTGELFF. DNA for the CDR3: TGTGCCAGCAGTTGGTCTAGGACAGCTAACACCGGGGAGCTGTTTTTT.

This clonotype was observed many times. The chain carries TRBV27 and TRBJ1-2, with 9 bases matching TRBD1. Looked up from germline, CDR1 is MNHEY and CDR2 is SMNVEV (reference sequence). The CDR3 has 16 amino acids. With 5 bases clipped from V and 2 bases from J, the junction kept 9 bases outside the gene matches. This CDR3 is CASSPYRDRVNYGYTF. In DNA, the CDR3 is TGTGCCAGCAGTCCATATCGGGACAGGGTCAACTATGGCTACACCTTC.

Many counts were recorded for this clonotype. The chain is built from TRBV7-9 and TRBJ1-2; tentative D call: TRBD1 (6 bases). Looked up from germline, CDR1 is SEHNR and CDR2 is FQNEAQ (reference sequence). This CDR3 spans 16 amino acids. Trimming removed 2 bases from V and 4 bases from J, with 17 bases in between. The CDR3 DNA follows: TGTGCCAGCAGCTTACACCCTGACAGGAGGACCTATGGCTACACCTTC. This translates into CASSLHPDRRTYGYTF. The entire variable domain, with the rest obtained from reference TRBV7-9 and TRBJ1-2, is as follows: DTGVSQNPRHKITKRGQNVTFRCDPISEHNRLYWYRQTLGQGPEFLTYFQNEAQLEKSRLLSDRFSAERPKGSFSTLEIQRTEQGDSAMYLCASSLHPDRRTYGYTFGSGTRLTVV.

This clonotype was seen at least ten times. The V and J genes are TRBV6-1 and TRBJ1-2; TRBD1 agrees at 9 bases. The germline V gene encodes CDR1 MNHNS and CDR2 SASEGT. J lost 7 bases, V lost 6 bases, and 6 bases had no gene match. This CDR3 has 13 residues. The CDR3 sequence: CASSWDRDTGYTF. The CDR3 DNA is TGTGCCAGCAGCTGGGACAGGGACACTGGCTACACCTTC.

This clonotype was seen at least ten times. The chain recombines TRBV28 with TRBJ1-1; TRBD1 might be the D (5 bases). V lost 5 bases to trimming and J lost 10 bases, with 20 bases between them. CDR3 length equals 14 residues. Germline V gene lookup returns CDR1 MDHEN and CDR2 SYDVKM. The CDR3 region is CASSHQSDSVRAFF. Written as DNA, the CDR3 is TGTGCCAGCAGTCACCAGTCCGACAGCGTTCGAGCTTTCTTT.

This clonotype came up many times. DNA of the CDR3: TGCAGTGCCCATGCCGGGACAGCCTCCTACGAGCAGTACTTC. Translated: CSAHAGTASYEQYF. The chain recombines TRBV20-1 with TRBJ2-7, with 7 bases lining up with TRBD1. Per the germline V gene, CDR1 is DFQATT and CDR2 is SNEGSKA (reference sequence). V lost 6 bases, J lost 0 bases, and 8 bases stayed unmatched. CDR3 length equals 14 residues.

The sample holds many counts of this clonotype. The chain links TRBV5-6 to TRBJ2-7; D is undetermined. The CDR3 totals 12 residues. V was shortened by 4 bases and J by 2 bases, with 7 bases between the two germline ends. Germline V gene data show CDR1 as SGHDT and CDR2 as YYEEEE. CDR3 in DNA: TGTGCCAGCAGCGCCCTCGCCTACGAGCAGTACTTC. Translated, it gives CASSALAYEQYF.

This clonotype was counted many times. The V gene is TRBV28, the J gene TRBJ2-2, with TRBD2 matching 14 bases. J gave up 8 bases and V 4 bases, and 6 bases lay outside the gene matches. This CDR3 has 16 amino acids. The germline V gene encodes CDR1 MDHEN and CDR2 SYDVKM. CDR3 sequence: CASSSPGLAGEGELFF. CDR3 in DNA: TGTGCCAGCAGTTCCCCGGGACTAGCGGGGGAGGGGGAGCTGTTTTTT.

The V gene is TRBV27, the J gene TRBJ2-1, with D maybe TRBD2 (6 bases). CDR3 length equals 16 residues. The germline CDR1 and CDR2 sequences are MNHEY and SMNVEV (reference sequence). V was shortened by 5 bases and J by 2 bases, with 16 bases between the two germline ends. The CDR3 bases are TGTGCCAGCAGTCCGACCAGGCGGGGAGCCTACAATGAGCAGTTCTTC. It yields the protein CASSPTRRGAYNEQFF.

Details on this clonotype: The CDR3 end shows no conserved phenylalanine or tryptophan, and so a read error is likely. The CDR3 DNA follows: TGTGCCAGCTCACCACCAACGGGGACTGGGGCCAACGTCCTGACTTTG. This translates into CASSPPTGTGANVLTL. This chain connects TRBV18 to TRBJ2-6, with a weak D call TRBD2 (5 bases). Trimming removed 0 bases from V and 2 bases from J, with 8 bases in between. The CDR3 is 16 amino acids. CDR1 and CDR2 (germline): KGHSH, LQKENI.

Note on this clonotype: A read error is possible here, since a much larger clone lies one base away. This rearrangement joins TRBV25-1 to TRBJ2-7; D is possibly TRBD1 or TRBD2 (5 bases each). The CDR3 contains 13 residues. The germline V gene has CDR1 MGHDK and CDR2 SYGVNS. The CDR3 here is CASSKRSRDEEYF. The CDR3 DNA reads as TGTGCCAGCAGTAAAAGGAGTAGGGACGAGGAGTACTTC.

This clonotype was picked up many times. This chain uses TRBV20-1 with TRBJ2-7; 8 nucleotides line up with TRBD1. CDR1 is DFQATT, CDR2 SNEGSKA, per germline (reference sequence). V was pared by 1 base and J by 9 bases, with 5 bases of the junction left unmatched. CDR3 size: 12 residues. The CDR3 DNA is TGCAGTGCTAGAGTCGACAGGGGTAGGCAGTACTTC. This gives the protein CSARVDRGRQYF.

This clonotype was found many times. The chain links TRBV5-1 to TRBJ2-1; TRBD2 is a possible D gene (7 bases). The CDR3 spans 14 residues. V lost 5 bases and J lost 4, with 13 bases in between. CDR1 SGHRS and CDR2 YFSETQ come from the germline V gene. Written as DNA, the CDR3 is TGCGCCAGCAGGGGGGGGGCAGGTTACAATGAGCAGTTCTTC. It specifies CASRGGAGYNEQFF.

This clonotype was seen ten or more times. V gene TRBV6-2 or TRBV6-3 combines with J gene TRBJ2-3; 8 bases are shared with TRBD1. Trimming at V came to 0 bases and at J to 4 bases, leaving 12 bases not matched to a gene. The CDR3 loop spans 18 amino acids. Germline CDR1 reads MNHEY; CDR2 reads SVGEGT. The CDR3 here is CASSYSRKDRVMPDTQYF. CDR3 nucleotides: TGTGCCAGCAGTTACTCGAGAAAGGACAGGGTAATGCCAGATACGCAGTATTTT.

This clonotype was counted ten times or more. The rearrangement uses TRBV2 and TRBJ1-1; D not certain. The CDR3 sequence is 12 residues long. Germline V CDR1 and CDR2: SNHLY, FYNNEI. V lost 6 bases and J lost 1, with 6 bases in between. In DNA form, the CDR3 reads TGTGCCAGCAGCTATGAGAACACTGAAGCTTTCTTT. It translates to CASSYENTEAFF.

This clonotype has a count of ten or more. The V gene is TRBV9, the J gene TRBJ1-1; possible D gene TRBD1, 5 bases. This CDR3 is built from 15 residues. Germline-derived CDR1 and CDR2 are SGDLS and YYNGEE. V gave up 3 bases and J gave up 0 bases, with 12 bases separating them. The CDR3 here is CASSDFTGMNTEAFF. The CDR3 nucleotides are TGTGCCAGCAGCGATTTCACAGGCATGAACACTGAAGCTTTCTTT.

There are many counts of this clonotype. The gene calls are TRBV5-1 and TRBJ1-2, with a tentative D call TRBD1 (6 bases). V lost 5 bases and J lost 1, with 9 bases in between. This CDR3 is 13 amino acids long. Germline CDR1 SGHRS, CDR2 YFSETQ. Here the CDR3 reads CASRGGDNYGYTF. CDR3 nucleotide sequence: TGCGCCAGCAGGGGGGGCGATAACTATGGCTACACCTTC.

This clonotype was seen repeatedly, ten times or more. The V gene is TRBV12-5, the J gene TRBJ1-1; TRBD1 might be the D (6 bases). Germline CDR1 and CDR2: LGHNT and FRNRAP. Trimming removed 0 bases at V and 6 bases at J, with 17 bases between. The CDR3 spans 16 residues. The CDR3, as DNA: TGTGCTAGTGGTTTGGTACTCGACAGGTTTGGCGCTGAAGCTTTCTTT. It yields the protein CASGLVLDRFGAEAFF.

A few counts support this clonotype. CDR3 region: CASSLGTGGLGEQYF. CDR3 DNA sequence: TGTGCCAGCAGCTTAGGGACAGGGGGTCTGGGGGAGCAGTACTTC. The V call is TRBV7-2, the J call TRBJ2-7; 10 nucleotides agree with TRBD1. V shed 1 base, J shed 7 bases, and the junction held 7 bases outside the gene matches. The germline V gene encodes CDR1 SGHTA and CDR2 FQGNSA. CDR3 length: 15 amino acids.

This clonotype was seen many times. The rearrangement links TRBV7-2 to TRBJ2-1; TRBD1 or TRBD2 may be the D gene (5 bases each). The V end was cut by 2 bases, the J end by 1 base, with 15 bases between. This CDR3 is 17 amino acids long. Germline CDR1 and CDR2: SGHTA and FQGNSA. Here the CDR3 reads CASSLFEGLGSYNEQFF. The DNA of the CDR3 is TGTGCCAGCAGCTTATTTGAGGGGTTGGGGTCCTACAATGAGCAGTTCTTC.

At least ten counts were recorded for this clonotype. This chain joins TRBV5-1 and TRBJ2-7; perhaps TRBD2 as D (6 bases). The length of the CDR3 is 15 residues. V lost 0 bases and J lost 5, with 15 bases in between. The V gene's germline CDR1 is SGHRS and CDR2 YFSETQ. Here the CDR3 reads CASSLGGTIHHEQYF. DNA of the CDR3: TGCGCCAGCAGCTTGGGCGGGACCATCCACCACGAGCAGTACTTC.

This clonotype occurred many times. The chain employs TRBV5-1 and TRBJ1-5, with 8 nucleotides matching TRBD1. J gave up 7 bases and V 5 bases, and 11 bases lay outside the gene matches. Germline-derived CDR1 and CDR2 are SGHRS and YFSETQ. The CDR3 is made up of 15 amino acids. CDR3 nucleotide sequence: TGCGCCAGCAGTCTGCAGGGGGCTGAGGGGCAGCCCCAGCATTTT. Residues: CASSLQGAEGQPQHF.

This clonotype was counted ten times or more. The chain combines TRBV5-5 with TRBJ2-3; no definite D call. The V end lost 4 bases, the J end lost 2 bases, and 11 bases lay between the germline ends. There are 14 residues in the CDR3. Germline loops: CDR1 SGHKS, CDR2 YYEKEE (reference sequence). The CDR3 spells CASSPWSTTDTQYF. In nucleotides, the CDR3 is TGTGCCAGCAGCCCTTGGTCCACCACAGATACGCAGTATTTT.

This clonotype was detected many times. The chain couples TRBV7-9 to TRBJ2-5; 7 bases agree with TRBD1. This CDR3 contains 15 residues. V gave up 5 bases and J gave up 1 base; unmatched junction bases: 7. CDR1 and CDR2 from the germline V gene are SEHNR and FQNEAQ (reference sequence). As DNA, the CDR3 is TGTGCCAGCAGCCTCAAGGGGACAGCCCAAGAGACCCAGTACTTC. Residues: CASSLKGTAQETQYF.

This clonotype was seen more than once but under ten times. This chain connects TRBV18 to TRBJ1-2; possibly TRBD1 for D (5 bases). The V gene's germline CDR1 is KGHSH and CDR2 LQKENI. This CDR3 region has 15 residues. With 3 bases removed from V and 4 bases from J, the gap between germline ends came to 15 bases. The CDR3 DNA reads as TGTGCCAGCTCACCGACCACAGGAGCGACCTATGGCTACACCTTC. It encodes CASSPTTGATYGYTF.

Concerning this clonotype itself: This likely comes from a read error, as the CDR3 has no conserved phenylalanine or tryptophan at its end. J is TRBJ2-6 and V is TRBV5-5; 11 bases align to TRBD1. J gave up 4 bases and V 5 bases, and 11 bases lay outside the gene matches. Looked up from germline, CDR1 is SGHKS and CDR2 is YYEKEE (reference sequence). The CDR3 runs 18 residues. The CDR3 region is CASSSTGTGGSGANVLTY. The CDR3 DNA is TGTGCCAGCAGTTCAACCGGGACAGGGGGTTCCGGGGCCAACGTCCTGACTTAC.